This T cell receptor beta chain comes out of a study of blood T cell repertoires in COVID-19. Study in general: Sources were T cells, B-cell-depleted T cells, or PBMCs; the material itself was cDNA or gDNA.

The trim removed 10 bases at V and 5 bases at J, leaving 8 bases unmatched. The germline CDR1 and CDR2 sequences are LGHDT and YNNKEL (reference sequence). This CDR3 has 13 residues. In the original analysis: How many nucleated cells were present was estimated from reference gene primer amplification. Here immunoSEQ multiplex PCR was the method, and the copy in TCRdb shows in-frame clones only, minus some. Clone size and the V and J calls come from that table; the DNA yielded D and trimming. The data contain about 72,000 clones, 86% of them singletons. Sequencing was done on a sample of peripheral blood. The genes are TRBV3-1 (or the pseudogene TRBV3-2) and TRBJ2-3, with 8 bases that match TRBD1. The receptor comes from a woman aged 55-69 years with acute or convalescent COVID-19. The DNA of the CDR3 is TGTGCCACCCTAGCAGGGGGCCAAGATACGCAGTATTTT. This sequence encodes CATLAGGQDTQYF.